A single sample gave rise to the 14 T cell receptor beta chains below, sequenced in a study of blood T cell repertoires in COVID-19 (dated by TCRdb to about 2020). Receptor libraries were prepared by the immunoSEQ multiplex PCR assay. The clones in this table, taken by TCRdb from immuneACCESS, are in-frame only. Not every clone is retained; where verified, under half of the shortfall comes from an unresolved V gene, and the cause of the rest is unknown. A total of more than 95,000 clones appear in this sample, 90% to 95% of them only once. The ten largest make up around 2% of the sample. Sequencing was performed on peripheral blood. The receptors here all came from a man in his fifties with COVID-19, enrolled during active disease.

The chain is built from TRBV28 and TRBJ2-7; D is ambiguous. CDR3 size: 14 residues. The germline V and J ends were trimmed by 5 bases and 4 bases, with 15 bases remaining between them. Germline V gene sequence: CDR1 MDHEN, CDR2 SYDVKM. The CDR3: CASSRALGIYEQYF. Here the CDR3 DNA reads TGTGCCAGCAGTCGCGCCCTAGGTATTTACGAGCAGTACTTC.

V usage is TRBV18 and J usage is TRBJ1-4, with D maybe TRBD1 (6 bases). The V gene lost 5 bases and the J gene lost 7 bases, with 26 bases spanning the gap. This CDR3 contains 18 residues. From germline, CDR1 is KGHSH and CDR2 LQKENI. In nucleotides, the CDR3 is TGTGCCAGCTCAAGGACAGCGCTCGGCCAAGCTGGGAGTGAAAAACTGTTTTTT. Protein product: CASSRTALGQAGSEKLFF.

This chain uses TRBV10-3 with TRBJ1-5; D perhaps matches TRBD1 (6 bases). The germline V and J ends were trimmed by 6 bases and 2 bases, with 17 bases remaining between them. This CDR3 region has 16 residues. CDR1 is ENHRY and CDR2 is SYGVKD in the germline V gene. CDR3 amino acids: CAISDGAGEGNQPQHF. The CDR3 DNA is TGTGCCATCAGCGATGGGGCAGGGGAAGGCAATCAGCCCCAGCATTTT.

CDR3 region: CASSQGMTAHSGNTIYF. In DNA form, the CDR3 reads TGTGCCAGCAGCCAAGGGATGACAGCTCACTCTGGAAACACCATATATTTT. The chain employs TRBV11-2 and TRBJ1-3, with D possibly being TRBD1 (5 bases). Germline CDR1 is SGHAT and CDR2 is FQNNGV. This CDR3 contains 17 residues. V was cut by 5 bases and J by 0 bases, with 17 bases left in between.

The chain is built from TRBV7-6 and TRBJ2-3; 7 nucleotides align to TRBD1. Germline CDR1 reads SGHVS; CDR2 reads FNYEAQ. CDR3 length: 15 amino acids. With V trimmed by 3 bases and J by 0 bases, 3 bases remained unmatched. CDR3 coding DNA: TGTGCCAGCAGCTTCAGGGGACAGAGCACAGATACGCAGTATTTT. Amino acids: CASSFRGQSTDTQYF.

This clone has just one count. J is TRBJ2-1 and V is TRBV11-2, with D tentatively TRBD1 (6 bases). The CDR3 totals 15 residues. Between the trimmed V and J ends, which lost 4 bases and 5 bases, there was a span of 15 bases. CDR1 SGHAT and CDR2 FQNNGV come from the germline V gene. For the CDR3, the DNA is TGTGCCAGCAGCTATACAGGGAATGGGGACAATGAGCAGTTCTTC. The encoded protein is CASSYTGNGDNEQFF. The whole variable domain, remainder taken from reference TRBV11-2 and TRBJ2-1, is EAGVAQSPRYKIIEKRQSVAFWCNPISGHATLYWYQQILGQGPKLLIQFQNNGVVDDSQLPKDRFSAERLKGVDSTLKIQPAKLEDSAVYLCASSYTGNGDNEQFFGPGTRLTVL.

Points on this clone: The CDR3 does not close with the conserved phenylalanine or tryptophan, likely indicating a read error. The DNA is omitted, as the CDR3 cannot be located on it reliably, and the CDR3 follows TCRdb's listing. V and J are TRBV11-2 and TRBJ1-4; no DNA check was done on the table's D call, TRBD1. The CDR3 is 13 amino acids in total, end residues counted. Germline V gene data show CDR1 as SGHAT and CDR2 as FQNNGV. CDR3 amino acids: CASSLQPNRPIRV.

This sequence joins TRBV28 and TRBJ1-3; 9 bases line up with TRBD1. This CDR3 contains 15 residues. After removal of 5 bases from V and 5 bases from J, the junction contained 7 bases not matched to a gene. Germline CDR1 MDHEN, CDR2 SYDVKM. The CDR3 sequence: CASSASGQGRNTIYF. The CDR3 DNA sequence: TGTGCCAGCAGTGCCTCGGGACAGGGTCGAAACACCATATATTTT.

V and J are TRBV6-6 and TRBJ2-2, with TRBD1 matching over 11 bases. Germline loops: CDR1 MNHNY, CDR2 SVGAGI (reference sequence). The V and J ends lost 6 bases and 4 bases, in that order; junction bases with no gene match: 7. The CDR3 sequence is 16 residues long. In DNA form, the CDR3 reads TGTGCCAGCAGATCCGGACAGGGGGCCGGCACCGGGGAGCTGTTTTTT. Amino acids: CASRSGQGAGTGELFF.

This chain joins TRBV2 and TRBJ1-1, with D perhaps matching TRBD1 (5 bases). Germline CDR1 reads SNHLY; CDR2 reads FYNNEI. V was cut by 8 bases and J by 3 bases, with 13 bases left in between. This CDR3 is 13 amino acids long. CDR3 residues: CASGGQVDTEAFF. CDR3 nucleotide sequence: TGTGCCAGCGGCGGACAAGTCGACACTGAAGCTTTCTTT.

This clone was detected only once. The chain carries TRBV4-2 and TRBJ2-1; tentative D call: TRBD2 (6 bases). This CDR3 is 15 amino acids long. Trimming shortened V by 3 bases and J by 2 bases, and 11 bases separated the two germline ends. Per the germline V gene, CDR1 is LGHNA and CDR2 is YNFKEQ. CDR3 residues: CASSQGSGPYNEQFF. The CDR3 bases are TGTGCCAGCAGCCAGGGTAGCGGACCCTACAATGAGCAGTTCTTC.

CDR3 residues: CASSQGDSVGDTQYF. In DNA form, the CDR3 reads TGTGCCAGCAGCCAAGGGGACTCGGTGGGGGATACGCAGTATTTT. This chain links TRBV4-2 with TRBJ2-3; D may be TRBD2 (6 bases). CDR3 length: 15 amino acids. The V end lost 1 base, the J end lost 6 bases, and 14 bases lay between the germline ends. Germline V gene sequence: CDR1 LGHNA, CDR2 YNFKEQ.

This clone was found a few times. V gene TRBV7-3 combines with J gene TRBJ2-5, with 7 bases lining up with TRBD2. Germline assignment: CDR1 SGHTA and CDR2 FQGTGA. With V trimmed by 1 base and J by 0 bases, 8 bases remained unmatched. CDR3 length equals 17 residues. CDR3 nucleotide sequence: TGTGCCAGCAGCTTAAGCCCCAGGGAGGGGTACCAAGAGACCCAGTACTTC. The encoded protein is CASSLSPREGYQETQYF.

The chain is built from TRBV6-5 and TRBJ1-1; tentative D call: TRBD1 (5 bases). Germline-derived CDR1 and CDR2 are MNHEY and SVGAGI. Trimming cost V 0 bases and J 0 bases, with 8 bases left between them. The CDR3 has 15 residues. The CDR3 reads CASSYSYRLNTEAFF. The CDR3 DNA follows: TGTGCCAGCAGTTACTCCTACAGGTTGAACACTGAAGCTTTCTTT.